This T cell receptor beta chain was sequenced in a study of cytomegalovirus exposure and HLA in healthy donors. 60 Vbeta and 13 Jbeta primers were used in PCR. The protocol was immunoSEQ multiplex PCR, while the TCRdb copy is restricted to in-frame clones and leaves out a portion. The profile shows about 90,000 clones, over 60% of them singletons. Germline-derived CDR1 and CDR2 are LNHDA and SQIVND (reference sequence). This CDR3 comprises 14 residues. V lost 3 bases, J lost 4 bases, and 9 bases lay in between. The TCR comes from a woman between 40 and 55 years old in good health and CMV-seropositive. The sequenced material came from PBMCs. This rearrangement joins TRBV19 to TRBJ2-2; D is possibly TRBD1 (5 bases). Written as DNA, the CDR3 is TGTGCCAGTAGTATTACAGGACGCACCGGGGAGCTGTTTTTT. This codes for CASSITGRTGELFF.